The present entry profiles one TCR beta chain with its context. The sample contains more than one DNA sequence encoding this CDR3. Germline V lookup: CDR1 SGHTA, CDR2 FQGNSA. V was shortened by 6 bases and J by 5 bases, with 13 bases between the two germline ends. This CDR3 comprises 14 residues. This sample stems from a study of blood T cell repertoires in COVID-19. Looking at the study overall: Donors in the United States, Italy and Spain gave samples during acute or convalescent COVID-19.

The table came from immunoSEQ multiplex PCR; TCRdb's copy has only in-frame clones and leaves some out. This table has 200,000 or so clones, about 88% appearing once. The clonotype originates from a man in his 70s with acute or convalescent COVID-19. This chain uses TRBV7-2 with TRBJ2-2, with a possible D match to TRBD1 (6 bases). Sequencing used peripheral blood. CDR3 DNA: TGTGCCAGCAGTCCCGGGACAAGGACCGGGGAGCTGTTTTTT. Translation: CASSPGTRTGELFF.